This T cell receptor beta chain was sequenced during a study of control samples from healthy donors and cancer patients. The assay was immunoSEQ multiplex PCR, and TCRdb's table has in-frame clones only and misses some. Of around 110,000 clones detected, 93% appear once; the ten largest clones hold approximately 2.5%. Trimming removed 4 bases at V and 5 bases at J, with 12 bases between. There are 14 residues in the CDR3. Germline V lookup: CDR1 MNHNY, CDR2 SVGAGI (reference sequence). The V call is TRBV6-6, the J call TRBJ1-5, with D uncertain. The TCR originated in a man aged 25-45 years in good health. The sequenced sample consisted of blood. CDR3 loop: CASSFGERDQPQHF. The CDR3 nucleotides are TGTGCCAGCAGTTTCGGAGAGCGCGATCAGCCCCAGCATTTT.